The present TCR beta chain was sequenced within a study of shared clonotypes between healthy human individuals. About the study: CD4 naive and CD4 memory each took three plates per donor, while CD8 naive took two and CD8 memory one.

Study conclusions and caveats: Larger richness was generally estimated for naive than memory subsets.

Assay runs were performed at deep level. How the authors handled the data: Filtering differed because ImmunoSEQ produced junction-only sequences that carried no quality scores. The protocol was immunoSEQ multiplex PCR, while the TCRdb copy is restricted to in-frame clones and leaves out a portion. The D gene and trimming were derived from the DNA, and the V and J assignments and clone size from that table. Here the sample spans 1.6 million or so clones, around 97% being singletons. Germline loops: CDR1 SGHVS, CDR2 FQNEAQ. This CDR3 contains 15 residues. With V trimmed by 4 bases and J by 8 bases, 13 bases remained unmatched. Turning to this clone: The antigen is not known.

The TCR was taken from a man aged 25 to 40 in good health. The specimen was naive CD4+ T cells sorted from blood. Subset in this sample: CD45RA+ positively selected. This chain joins TRBV7-8 and TRBJ1-2, with 7 bases fitting TRBD1. Here the CDR3 reads CASSSTWDRRSGYTF. In nucleotides, the CDR3 is TGTGCCAGCAGCTCAACCTGGGACAGACGATCGGGCTACACCTTC.